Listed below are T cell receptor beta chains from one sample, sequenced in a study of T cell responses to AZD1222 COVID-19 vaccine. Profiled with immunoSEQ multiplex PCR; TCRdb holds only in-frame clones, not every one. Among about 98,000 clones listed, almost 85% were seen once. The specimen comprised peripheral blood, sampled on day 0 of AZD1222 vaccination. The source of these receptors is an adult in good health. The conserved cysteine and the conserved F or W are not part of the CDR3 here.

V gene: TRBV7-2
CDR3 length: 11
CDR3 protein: ASSSQGTGELF

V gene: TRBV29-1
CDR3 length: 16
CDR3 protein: SVWDSWGSGGGYNEQF

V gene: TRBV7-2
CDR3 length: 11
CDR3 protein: ASSGPNQGILH

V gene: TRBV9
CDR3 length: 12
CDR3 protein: ASSGATITDTQY

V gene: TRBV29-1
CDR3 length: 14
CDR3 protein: SLPIPGLDFTGELF

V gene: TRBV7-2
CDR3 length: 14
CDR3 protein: ASSLVTGPSNYGYT

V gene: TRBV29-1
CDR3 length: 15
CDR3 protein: SVSGTSGGKNTGELF

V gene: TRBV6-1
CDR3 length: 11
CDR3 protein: ASSERGREKLF

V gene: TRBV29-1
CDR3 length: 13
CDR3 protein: SVARREGRTDTQY

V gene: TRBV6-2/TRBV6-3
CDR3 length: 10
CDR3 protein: ASSEGPQPQH

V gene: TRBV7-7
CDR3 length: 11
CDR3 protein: ASSLDGEETQY

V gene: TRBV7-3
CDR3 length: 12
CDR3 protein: ASRGTQNTGELF

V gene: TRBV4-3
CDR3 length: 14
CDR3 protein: ASSQGGRSGANVLT

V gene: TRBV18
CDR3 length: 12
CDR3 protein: ASSPGGGHLGYT

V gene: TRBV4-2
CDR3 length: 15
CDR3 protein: ASSQDQSSGTRDEQF

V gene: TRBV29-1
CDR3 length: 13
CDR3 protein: SVDGKPGQDYGYT

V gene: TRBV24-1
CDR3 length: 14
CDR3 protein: ATSDTGTSVVDEQF

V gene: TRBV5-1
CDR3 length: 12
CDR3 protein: ASWDTDSNQPQH

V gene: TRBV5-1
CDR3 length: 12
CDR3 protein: ASSSLQQNSPLH

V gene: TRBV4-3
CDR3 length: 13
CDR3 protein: ASSQDGQGDTEAF

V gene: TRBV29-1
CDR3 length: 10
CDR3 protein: SVRLMNTEAF

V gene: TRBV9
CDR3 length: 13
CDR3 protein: ASSGSGTYNSPLH